This T cell receptor (beta chain) appears in the sequencing data of a study of cytomegalovirus exposure and HLA in healthy donors. Study details: In terms of ancestry, the Caucasian-associated cluster contained 81% of the roughly 360 genotyped donors.

General study findings and limits: Later analysis identified several of the most significant clusters that appeared linked to common viral pathogens. Immune exposure information available was restricted to CMV serostatus.

Vbeta (60) and Jbeta (13) primers were used in the PCR. Per the study methods: Later analysis identified tens of millions of unique TCR beta chains, approximately 11 million shared. Sequencing used immunoSEQ multiplex PCR; TCRdb keeps in-frame clones, though not all of them. The V and J calls and clone size are taken from that table; D and trimming were inferred from the DNA. This sample has 100,000 to 150,000 clones; roughly 79% occur once, and the top ten carry less than 2.5%. A word on this clone: Antigen unknown.

The sequenced sample was PBMCs. This sequence was found in a middle-aged woman in good health and CMV-seronegative.

CDR3 nucleotides: TGTGCCAGCAGCTTACGGGGGGAAAATGAAAAACTGTTTTTT. As protein: CASSLRGENEKLFF. V and J are TRBV7-9 and TRBJ1-4, with a tentative D call TRBD1 (5 bases). Germline V CDR1 and CDR2: SEHNR, FQNEAQ (reference sequence). Trimming pared 2 bases from V and 5 bases from J, leaving 9 bases between. The CDR3 has 14 amino acids. The whole variable domain, filled in from reference TRBV7-9 and TRBJ1-4, reads DTGVSQNPRHKITKRGQNVTFRCDPISEHNRLYWYRQTLGQGPEFLTYFQNEAQLEKSRLLSDRFSAERPKGSFSTLEIQRTEQGDSAMYLCASSLRGENEKLFFGSGTQLSVL.